These 25 T cell receptor beta chains share one sample of origin, sequenced in a study of cytomegalovirus exposure and HLA in healthy donors (dated by TCRdb to the late 2010s). Library creation used the immunoSEQ multiplex PCR assay. The multiplex PCR relied on a mix of 60 forward primers for TCR Vbeta segments and 13 reverse primers for TCR Jbeta segments. In TCRdb, the immuneACCESS table is reduced to in-frame sequences with V and J assigned. These tables do not hold every clone; where another copy was compared, an unresolved V gene accounts for under half, and the others remain unexplained. Present in this sample are 200,000 to 250,000 clones, approximately 81% of which were seen just once. The ten top clones hold about 1.2% of the sample. Source material: PBMCs. The receptors were gathered from a human donor in good health.

The chain couples TRBV5-8 to TRBJ2-1, with 8 bases matching TRBD2. The CDR3 length is 15 residues. V gave up 3 bases and J gave up 3 bases; unmatched junction bases: 5. Germline-derived CDR1 and CDR2 are SGHTS and YDEGEE. The CDR3 protein is CASSYGTSDYNEQFF. CDR3 nucleotides: TGTGCCAGCAGCTACGGGACTAGTGACTACAATGAGCAGTTCTTC.

This chain uses TRBV11-3 with TRBJ2-7, with D tentatively TRBD1 (7 bases). The CDR3 is 15 amino acids. Trimming left V 5 bases short and J 3 bases short, with 17 bases between. Germline CDR1 and CDR2: SGHNT and YENEEA. The CDR3 sequence: CASSLTGRGDYEQYF. CDR3 bases: TGTGCCAGCAGCCTGACAGGCAGGGGGGACTACGAGCAGTACTTC.

This clone has just one count. This chain joins TRBV7-3 and TRBJ2-1, with 8 bases that match TRBD1. V was clipped by 0 bases and J by 8 bases; unmatched bases: 6. CDR1 and CDR2 from the germline V gene are SGHTA and FQGTGA. This CDR3 is built from 15 residues. The CDR3 DNA sequence: TGTGCCAGCAGCTTAACGTCAGGGGGCTGGGATGAGCAGTTCTTC. It specifies CASSLTSGGWDEQFF.

To note about this clone: Sequence at one end of the junction differs from germline and may be a read error. The same CDR3 can be traced to other DNA sequences in this sample. This chain links TRBV27 with TRBJ2-3; D remains unclear. This CDR3 has 15 residues. Germline V gene lookup returns CDR1 MNHEY and CDR2 SMNVEV (reference sequence). The CDR3 is CASSLLREIQDTQYF. The CDR3 region has the DNA TGCGCCAGCAGTTTATTACGAGAGATCCAAGATACGCAGTATTTT.

The rearrangement links TRBV5-1 to TRBJ2-3, with D tentatively TRBD1 (6 bases). The CDR3 is 14 amino acids. V dropped 5 bases and J dropped 0 bases, with 10 bases sitting between them. Looked up from germline, CDR1 is SGHRS and CDR2 is YFSETQ. CDR3 nucleotide sequence: TGCGCCAGCAGGGACAGCCCTAGCACAGATACGCAGTATTTT. Amino acids: CASRDSPSTDTQYF.

The CDR3 is CASSRYSGRAVEYEQYF. The CDR3 region has the DNA TGTGCCAGCAGCCGCTATAGCGGGAGGGCCGTAGAGTACGAGCAGTACTTC. This chain joins TRBV27 and TRBJ2-7; 11 bases line up with TRBD2. This CDR3 contains 17 residues. Germline trimming cut 6 bases from V and 4 bases from J; bases unmatched to any gene: 14. The germline gives CDR1 MNHEY, CDR2 SMNVEV (reference sequence).

The CDR3 sequence is CASSWTGSYEQYF. Here the CDR3 DNA reads TGTGCCAGCAGCTGGACTGGCTCCTACGAGCAGTACTTC. The chain carries TRBV5-5 and TRBJ2-7; tentatively, D is TRBD2 (5 bases). Trimming removed 3 bases from V and 0 bases from J, with 7 bases in between. CDR1 and CDR2 (germline): SGHKS, YYEKEE (reference sequence). CDR3 length: 13 amino acids.

This chain uses TRBV4-1 with TRBJ1-2; maybe TRBD1 (5 bases). The length of the CDR3 is 15 residues. V dropped 0 bases and J dropped 1 base, with 9 bases sitting between them. CDR1 and CDR2 from the germline V gene are MGHRA and YSYEKL. CDR3 sequence: CASSQEDTLNYGYTF. The CDR3 nucleotides read TGCGCCAGCAGCCAAGAGGACACGCTTAACTATGGCTACACCTTC.

With regard to this clone: Germline is not matched at one junction end, which may reflect a read error. This rearrangement joins TRBV7-9 to TRBJ2-6; 12 nucleotides align to TRBD1. Germline V lookup: CDR1 SEHNR, CDR2 FQNEAQ (reference sequence). The CDR3 loop spans 18 amino acids. The CDR3 is CSSSLGQGALAGANVLTF. CDR3 DNA sequence: TGTTCCAGCAGTTTGGGACAGGGGGCGCTTGCTGGGGCCAACGTCCTGACTTTC.

The chain uses TRBV28 and TRBJ1-6, with TRBD1 matching 10 bases. CDR3 size: 15 residues. Germline V lookup: CDR1 MDHEN, CDR2 SYDVKM. V lost 5 bases to trimming and J lost 9 bases; unmatched junction nucleotides: 7. For the CDR3, the DNA is TGTGCCAGCAGTAATAGACAGGGGGCCGTTTCACCCCTCCACTTT. Amino acid sequence: CASSNRQGAVSPLHF.

The rearrangement links TRBV7-8 to TRBJ2-2, with TRBD2 matching 7 bases. The trim removed 0 bases at V and 4 bases at J, leaving 8 bases unmatched. CDR1 SGHVS and CDR2 FQNEAQ come from the germline V gene. This CDR3 region has 17 residues. The CDR3 DNA reads as TGTGCCAGCAGCTTAGCGCGGGCGGGAGTAAGCACCGGGGAGCTGTTTTTT. The encoded protein is CASSLARAGVSTGELFF.

J is TRBJ1-5 and V is TRBV25-1, with 11 bases matching TRBD1. Unmatched junction bases numbered 9, after V lost 5 bases and J lost 6 bases. Germline values: CDR1 MGHDK, CDR2 SYGVNS. CDR3 length: 16 residues. In DNA form, the CDR3 reads TGTGCCAGCAGTACCGAGGACAGGGGGCTGGTTCAGCCCCAGCATTTT. Amino acid sequence: CASSTEDRGLVQPQHF.

As for this clone: The sample contains more than one DNA sequence encoding this CDR3. The rearrangement joins TRBV18 to TRBJ2-7; D not certain. V was pared by 0 bases and J by 3 bases, with 6 bases between. Germline V gene data show CDR1 as KGHSH and CDR2 as LQKENI. This CDR3 is 13 amino acids long. This CDR3 reads CASSPPGNYEQYF. CDR3 DNA: TGTGCCAGCTCACCACCGGGCAACTACGAGCAGTACTTC.

The chain has TRBV10-3 and TRBJ2-3, with D maybe TRBD2 (5 bases). CDR1 and CDR2 (germline): ENHRY, SYGVKD. Trimming left V 0 bases short and J 0 bases short, with 7 bases between. This CDR3 is 15 amino acids long. CDR3 protein: CAISESRGSTDTQYF. In DNA, the CDR3 is TGTGCCATCAGTGAGTCCCGGGGTAGCACAGATACGCAGTATTTT.

The chain carries TRBV9 and TRBJ2-7; D is possibly TRBD2 (5 bases). CDR1 is SGDLS, CDR2 YYNGEE, per germline. Between the trimmed V and J ends, which lost 0 bases and 2 bases, there was a span of 9 bases. The CDR3 totals 14 residues. CDR3 loop: CASSVAPGTYEQYF. DNA of the CDR3: TGTGCCAGCAGCGTAGCTCCGGGGACCTACGAGCAGTACTTC. Full variable domain (rest looked up from reference TRBV9 and TRBJ2-7): DSGVTQTPKHLITATGQRVTLRCSPRSGDLSVYWYQQSLDQGLQFLIQYYNGEERAKGNILERFSAQQFPDLHSELNLSSLELGDSALYFCASSVAPGTYEQYFGPGTRLTVT.

On this clone: Other DNA variants within this sample encode the same CDR3. This chain links TRBV30 with TRBJ2-7; 7 bases are shared with TRBD1. V gave up 0 bases and J gave up 4 bases; unmatched junction bases: 3. Germline CDR1 and CDR2: GTSNPN and SVGIG (reference sequence). The CDR3 length is 13 residues. As DNA, the CDR3 is TGTGCCTGGAGTGTGGGGACAGCATACGAGCAGTACTTC. This translates into CAWSVGTAYEQYF.

About this clone itself: One end of the junction varies from germline; a read error may be responsible. This chain uses TRBV7-9 with TRBJ2-7; D is perhaps TRBD2 (6 bases). CDR1 and CDR2 (germline): SEHNR, FQNEAQ (reference sequence). The CDR3 loop spans 14 amino acids. CDR3 nucleotides: TGTTCCAGCAGCTTAGGGGCGGGAACCTACGAGCAGTACTTC. Encoded protein: CSSSLGAGTYEQYF.

The rearrangement links TRBV15 to TRBJ1-2, with 9 bases matching TRBD1. The CDR3 runs 14 residues. The germline CDR1 and CDR2 sequences are LNHNV and YYDKDF (reference sequence). The V and J ends lost 1 base and 11 bases, in that order; junction bases with no gene match: 8. CDR3: CATSRGQTGGEYTF. CDR3 bases: TGTGCCACCAGCAGAGGACAGACAGGGGGAGAATACACCTTC.

The sample holds a few counts of this clone. This sequence joins TRBV6-1 and TRBJ1-2; D is unclear. V was cut by 1 base and J by 5 bases, with 14 bases left in between. Per germline, CDR1 MNHNS and CDR2 SASEGT. The CDR3 runs 15 residues. CDR3 protein: CASSEGLEGGYGYTF. The CDR3 region has the DNA TGTGCCAGCAGTGAAGGCCTTGAGGGAGGGTATGGCTACACCTTC.

The chain has TRBV7-9 and TRBJ2-1, with 7 nucleotides matching TRBD2. CDR1 and CDR2 from the germline V gene are SEHNR and FQNEAQ (reference sequence). V was pared by 5 bases and J by 0 bases, with 4 bases of the junction left unmatched. The CDR3 extends over 15 amino acids. CDR3 bases: TGTGCCAGCAGCCGGGACTACAGCTCCTACAATGAGCAGTTCTTC. Translation: CASSRDYSSYNEQFF.

A note on this clone: The junction departs from germline at one end; a sequencing error may be responsible. The rearrangement uses TRBV7-9 and TRBJ2-1, with D perhaps matching TRBD2 (6 bases). The CDR3 spans 15 residues. Germline V lookup: CDR1 SEHNR, CDR2 FQNEAQ (reference sequence). DNA of the CDR3: TGTTCCAGCAGCTTAGCGGAGCGAGCTTACAATGAGCAGTTCTTC. Translating it yields CSSSLAERAYNEQFF.

CDR3 nucleotides: TGCGCCAGCAGCCAAACAAGGCGGGGGACTAGCGGGAGTACAGATACGCAGTATTTT. Its protein is CASSQTRRGTSGSTDTQYF. The chain links TRBV4-1 to TRBJ2-3; 14 positions match TRBD2. CDR1 and CDR2 from the germline V gene are MGHRA and YSYEKL. The CDR3 sequence is 19 residues long. Losses at the gene ends were 2 bases for V and 3 bases for J; bases not matched to a gene: 10.

The rearrangement links TRBV5-1 to TRBJ2-7; tentative D call: TRBD2 (6 bases). Germline lookup yields CDR1 SGHRS and CDR2 YFSETQ. The CDR3 spans 15 residues. V lost 1 base and J lost 3, with 14 bases in between. The CDR3 coding sequence is TGCGCCAGCAGCTTGTTGGAAGCGGGTGGCTACGAGCAGTACTTC. Its protein is CASSLLEAGGYEQYF. The whole variable domain, filled in from reference TRBV5-1 and TRBJ2-7, reads KAGVTQTPRYLIKTRGQQVTLSCSPISGHRSVSWYQQTPGQGLQFLFEYFSETQRNKGNFPGRFSGRQFSNSRSEMNVSTLELGDSALYLCASSLLEAGGYEQYFGPGTRLTVT.

On this clone: The sample carries other DNA sequences with the same CDR3. The chain employs TRBV7-2 and TRBJ1-5, with D uncertain. The CDR3 extends over 14 amino acids. V lost 5 bases to trimming and J lost 2 bases, with 10 bases between them. Germline V lookup: CDR1 SGHTA, CDR2 FQGNSA. CDR3 in amino acids: CASSPELGNQPQHF. The CDR3 DNA follows: TGTGCCAGCAGCCCCGAGTTAGGCAATCAGCCCCAGCATTTT.

The genes are TRBV5-1 and TRBJ2-3; D gene unclear. Trimming stripped 3 bases from V and 4 bases from J, with 9 bases between. This CDR3 is built from 13 residues. The germline CDR1 and CDR2 sequences are SGHRS and YFSETQ. This CDR3 is CASSSLSPDTQYF. The DNA for the CDR3 is TGCGCCAGCAGCTCCCTTTCCCCAGATACGCAGTATTTT. The full variable domain, in which reference TRBV5-1 and TRBJ2-3 provide the parts outside the CDR3, is KAGVTQTPRYLIKTRGQQVTLSCSPISGHRSVSWYQQTPGQGLQFLFEYFSETQRNKGNFPGRFSGRQFSNSRSEMNVSTLELGDSALYLCASSSLSPDTQYFGPGTRLTVL.